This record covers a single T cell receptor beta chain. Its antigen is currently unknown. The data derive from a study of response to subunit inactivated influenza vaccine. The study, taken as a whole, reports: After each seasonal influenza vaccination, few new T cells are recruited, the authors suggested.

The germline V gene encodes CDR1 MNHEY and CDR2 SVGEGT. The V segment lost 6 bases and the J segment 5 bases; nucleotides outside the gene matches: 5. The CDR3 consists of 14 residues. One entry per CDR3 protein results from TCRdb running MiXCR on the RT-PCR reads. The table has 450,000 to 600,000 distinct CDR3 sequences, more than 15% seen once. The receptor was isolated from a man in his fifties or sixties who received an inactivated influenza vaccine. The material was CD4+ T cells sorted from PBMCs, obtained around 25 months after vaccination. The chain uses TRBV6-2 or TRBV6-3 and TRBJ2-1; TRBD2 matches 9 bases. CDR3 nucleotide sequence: TGTGCCAGCAGGCGGGGGGGGTCTAACAATGAGCAGTTCTTC. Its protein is CASRRGGSNNEQFF.